This T cell receptor beta chain originates from a study of spatial heterogeneity in lung cancer. With 6 bases removed from V and 0 bases from J, the gap between germline ends came to 15 bases. Germline V gene data show CDR1 as KGHSH and CDR2 as LQKENI. The CDR3 length is 15 residues. This clonotype appeared many times. Every cDNA TCR molecule received its own unique molecular identifier. Via MiXCR, TCRdb re-called the 5' RACE reads, giving one row per CDR3 protein. The data hold some 80,000 distinct CDR3 sequences, with roughly 8% observed a single time. Indicated time point: sample taken at primary tumor resection. Unsorted whole RNA samples from tumor, nontumor lung or frozen PBMC were sequenced.

This clonotype was obtained from a male donor with early-stage non-small cell lung cancer. Specimen: PBMCs, collected at surgery. The gene calls are TRBV18 and TRBJ2-7, with D tentatively TRBD1 (6 bases). CDR3 in DNA: TGTGCCAGCTCCCTTGACAGGACAAGCTCCTACGAGCAGTACTTC. It is translated as CASSLDRTSSYEQYF. The full variable domain, its missing parts supplied by reference TRBV18 and TRBJ2-7, is NAGVMQNPRHLVRRRGQEARLRCSPMKGHSHVYWYRQLPEEGLKFMVYLQKENIIDESGMPKERFSAEFPKEGPSILRIQQVVRGDSAAYFCASSLDRTSSYEQYFGPGTRLTVT.